This is a list of T cell receptor beta chains from one sample in a study of blood T cells in healthy people across ages. TCRdb re-derived calls from the 5' RACE reads in MiXCR, one entry per CDR3 protein. The data hold 650,000 to 1,000,000 distinct CDR3 sequences, with 30% to 45% observed a single time. Sample: blood. Source of these receptors: a man between 18 and 35 years old in good health. The CDR3 runs from the conserved cysteine through the conserved F or W. The order of the fields is D gene, V gene, clone size, J gene, CDR3 protein, CDR3 DNA. D genes are given only for firm matches. A row's size may be missing; if present it is once, few, many or a size class.

>.|TRBV2|.|TRBJ2-5
CASSPVTARETQYF
TGTGCCAGCAGTCCTGTGACAGCTAGAGAGACCCAGTACTTC
>.|TRBV10-3|many|TRBJ1-2
CAISESGTGTENYGYTF
TGTGCCATCAGTGAGTCTGGTACCGGGACTGAAAACTATGGCTACACCTTC
>.|TRBV6-5|many|TRBJ2-4
CANSRQAPHQNIQYF
TGTGCCAACAGTCGACAGGCCCCCCATCAAAACATTCAGTACTTC
>TRBD1|TRBV20-1|.|TRBJ1-5
CSGQGDSNQPQHF
TGCAGTGGCCAGGGGGATAGCAATCAGCCCCAGCATTTT
>.|TRBV9|.|TRBJ1-2
CASSVAPAVDYGYTF
TGTGCCAGCAGCGTAGCTCCGGCAGTGGACTATGGCTACACCTTC
>.|TRBV27|.|TRBJ1-1
CASSLPLNTEAFF
TGTGCCAGCAGTTTACCGCTGAACACTGAAGCTTTCTTT
>TRBD1|TRBV25-1|.|TRBJ1-1
CASSDGQGAFF
TGTGCCAGCAGCGACGGACAGGGCGCTTTCTTT
>TRBD2|TRBV12-3/TRBV12-4|.|TRBJ2-5
CASSLLTSGGPETQYF
TGTGCCAGCAGTTTACTCACTAGCGGGGGGCCAGAGACCCAGTACTTC
>.|TRBV12-3/TRBV12-4|.|TRBJ1-2
CASSHLLSNYGYTF
TGTGCCAGCAGCCACCTTCTCAGCAACTATGGCTACACCTTC
>.|TRBV7-2|few|TRBJ2-1
CASSSGTTQRGYNEQFF
TGTGCCAGCAGCTCGGGGACCACACAGCGAGGTTACAATGAGCAGTTCTTC
>TRBD2|TRBV10-3|.|TRBJ2-7
CAISVETSGCEQYF
TGTGCCATCAGTGTTGAGACTAGCGGCTGCGAGCAGTACTTC
>.|TRBV7-9|.|TRBJ1-1
CASSRPLFNTEASF
TGTGCCAGCAGCCGACCGCTATTTAACACTGAAGCTTCCTTT
>.|TRBV5-1|.|TRBJ2-7
CASSPAGTPSVTSSYNEQYF
TGCGCCAGCAGCCCGGCCGGGACTCCCAGTGTGACCAGCTCCTACAATGAGCAGTACTTC
>TRBD1|TRBV6-2/TRBV6-3|many|TRBJ2-7
CASSSSGGDPYEQYF
TGTGCCAGCAGTTCTTCAGGGGGCGATCCTTACGAGCAGTACTTC
>.|TRBV7-3|few|TRBJ2-1
CASSHNRVPDEQFF
TGTGCCAGCAGCCATAACAGGGTTCCCGATGAGCAGTTCTTC
>TRBD1|TRBV5-1|few|TRBJ1-1
CASSLGTGKYTEAFF
TGCGCCAGCAGCTTGGGGACAGGGAAATACACTGAAGCTTTCTTT
>TRBD1|TRBV29-1|.|TRBJ2-4
CSVTRGQGLGNIQYF
TGCAGCGTTACGAGGGGACAGGGATTGGGAAACATTCAGTACTTC
>TRBD1|TRBV10-3|few|TRBJ2-1
CAISPPTGTGRSEQFF
TGTGCCATCAGCCCCCCCACGGGGACAGGGAGATCTGAGCAGTTCTTC
>.|TRBV28|many|TRBJ1-2
CASSLTETYGYTF
TGTGCCAGCAGTCTGACGGAAACGTATGGCTACACCTTC
>.|TRBV9|few|TRBJ2-7
CASSVGQQSYEQYF
TGTGCCAGCAGCGTCGGTCAGCAGTCCTACGAGCAGTACTTC
>.|TRBV29-1|.|TRBJ1-1
CSVLRTGPNTEAFF
TGCAGCGTCCTGCGGACGGGTCCGAACACTGAAGCTTTCTTT
>TRBD2|TRBV20-1|many|TRBJ2-1
CSAREERGALYNEQFF
TGCAGTGCTAGAGAGGAGCGGGGGGCCCTTTACAATGAGCAGTTCTTC
>TRBD2|TRBV20-1|few|TRBJ2-5
CSAPPVLGRGHKQETQYF
TGCAGTGCTCCTCCTGTATTGGGGAGGGGTCACAAACAAGAGACCCAGTACTTC
>.|TRBV29-1|few|TRBJ2-7
CSVLPKRSSIYNEQYF
TGCAGCGTTCTCCCTAAGCGGTCCTCTATCTACAATGAGCAGTACTTC
>.|TRBV27|.|TRBJ2-3
CASAVRTSTDTQYF
TGTGCCAGCGCGGTCCGAACTTCCACAGATACGCAGTATTTT
>.|TRBV28|once|TRBJ1-6
CATRRQVLNPPLHF
TGTGCCACCAGACGACAGGTGCTGAATCCACCCCTCCACTTT
>TRBD2|TRBV3-1|few|TRBJ2-3
CASRSTLAGKADTQYF
TGTGCCAGCCGTTCGACTCTAGCGGGGAAGGCAGATACGCAGTATTTT
>TRBD2|TRBV11-2|.|TRBJ2-5
CASSYAAGGRQETQYF
TGTGCCAGCAGCTACGCAGCGGGGGGAAGGCAAGAGACCCAGTACTTC